This record looks at one T cell receptor (beta chain) sequence and its context. Its antigen is not known. The source of the sample is a study of cytomegalovirus exposure and HLA in healthy donors. General study findings and limits: Common viral pathogens seemed, in a later analysis, to connect with several of the most significant clusters.

V shed 6 bases, J shed 4 bases, and the junction held 6 bases outside the gene matches. The CDR3 covers 14 residues. Germline values: CDR1 MNHNY, CDR2 SVGAGI (reference sequence). 13 Jbeta primers and 60 Vbeta primers were used for the PCR. The protocol was immunoSEQ multiplex PCR, while the TCRdb copy is restricted to in-frame clones and leaves out a portion. The repertoire includes some 81,000 clones, 73% of them detected once, and 16% sits in the top ten. The sample consisted of PBMCs. This TCR was sampled from a woman aged 40 to 55 in good health and CMV-seropositive. The J gene is TRBJ1-5, the V gene TRBV6-6, with 7 bases that match TRBD1. CDR3 sequence: CASRGTDRNQPQHF. The DNA of the CDR3 is TGTGCCAGCAGGGGGACAGATCGGAATCAGCCCCAGCATTTT.